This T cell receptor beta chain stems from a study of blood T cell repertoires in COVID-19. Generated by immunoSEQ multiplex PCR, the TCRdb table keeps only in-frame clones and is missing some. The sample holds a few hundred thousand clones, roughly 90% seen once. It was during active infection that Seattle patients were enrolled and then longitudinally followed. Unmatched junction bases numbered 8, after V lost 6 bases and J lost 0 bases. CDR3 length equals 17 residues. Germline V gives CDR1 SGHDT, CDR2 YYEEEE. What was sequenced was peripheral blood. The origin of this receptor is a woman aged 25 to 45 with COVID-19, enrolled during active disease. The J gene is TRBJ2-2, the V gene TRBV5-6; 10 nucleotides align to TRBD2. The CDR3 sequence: CASTPGLAGANTGELFF. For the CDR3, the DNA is TGTGCCAGCACCCCGGGTCTAGCGGGAGCGAACACCGGGGAGCTGTTTTTT.